Listed here are 25 T cell receptor beta chains from one sample, sequenced in a study of blood T cell repertoires in COVID-19. Some clones are missing from TCRdb's copy, which holds only in-frame ones; the method was immunoSEQ multiplex PCR. The table records 200,000 to 250,000 clones, approximately 86% of them present only once. The sequenced sample consisted of PBMCs or T cells enriched from blood (not recorded which). These TCRs come from a woman aged 45-65 years who had recovered from COVID-19.

This rearrangement joins TRBV11-1 to TRBJ2-2, with D maybe TRBD2 (5 bases). V lost 4 bases, J lost 5 bases, and 11 bases lay in between. This CDR3 comprises 14 residues. Germline CDR1 reads SGHAT; CDR2 reads FQDESV (reference sequence). The CDR3 nucleotides read TGTGCCAGCAGCTACTCCAGAGGGACCGGGGAGCTGTTTTTT. This translates into CASSYSRGTGELFF.

J is TRBJ2-7 and V is TRBV7-2, with 8 positions matching TRBD2. Germline V gene data show CDR1 as SGHTA and CDR2 as FQGNSA. Losses at the gene ends were 6 bases for V and 1 base for J; bases not matched to a gene: 11. The CDR3 is made up of 16 amino acids. This chain's CDR3 is CASRAFSGMGSYEQYF. The DNA for the CDR3 is TGTGCCAGCAGAGCTTTTAGCGGGATGGGATCCTACGAGCAGTACTTC.

The chain couples TRBV29-1 to TRBJ1-2; 9 bases align to TRBD1. The germline V gene has CDR1 SQVTM and CDR2 ANQGSEA. Trimming took 7 bases from V and 8 from J; bases not matched to a gene: 8. The CDR3 has 12 residues. This CDR3 is CSGEGQGGGYTF. The CDR3 nucleotides read TGCAGCGGGGAGGGACAGGGCGGCGGCTACACCTTC.

This chain's CDR3 is CSVDSGVPGVNIQYF. CDR3 DNA: TGCAGCGTTGATTCCGGAGTACCAGGGGTAAACATTCAGTACTTC. This chain uses TRBV29-1 with TRBJ2-4; tentative D call: TRBD1 (6 bases). The germline V gene has CDR1 SQVTM and CDR2 ANQGSEA. Trimming shortened V by 3 bases and J by 6 bases, and 18 bases separated the two germline ends. This CDR3 is 15 amino acids long.

This clone turned up a few times. This rearrangement joins TRBV7-2 to TRBJ1-3; D is perhaps TRBD1 (5 bases). Deletions cut 2 bases from V and 1 base from J, with 9 bases between. CDR1 SGHTA and CDR2 FQGNSA come from the germline V gene. The length of the CDR3 is 15 residues. This chain's CDR3 is CASSLSGGSGNTIYF. CDR3 coding DNA: TGTGCCAGCAGCTTATCTGGGGGGTCTGGAAACACCATATATTTT.

The rearrangement joins TRBV30 to TRBJ2-5; 12 bases line up with TRBD2. Germline CDR1 and CDR2: GTSNPN and SVGIG (reference sequence). CDR3 length equals 15 residues. Unmatched junction bases numbered 4, after V lost 4 bases and J lost 1 base. CDR3: CAWNGLAGSQETQYF. The CDR3 DNA follows: TGTGCCTGGAACGGACTAGCGGGGAGCCAAGAGACCCAGTACTTC.

CDR3 sequence: CASSQLSGAYEQYF. The CDR3 coding sequence is TGTGCCAGCAGCCAACTAAGCGGGGCCTACGAGCAGTACTTC. The rearrangement links TRBV14 to TRBJ2-7; 7 positions agree with TRBD2. J was trimmed by 2 bases and V by 2 bases; bases with no gene match: 3. Germline V gene sequence: CDR1 SGHDN, CDR2 FVKESK. The CDR3 covers 14 residues.

The chain uses TRBV3-1 (or the pseudogene TRBV3-2) and TRBJ2-1; tentative D call: TRBD2 (7 bases). The ends were cut back, 4 bases at V and 4 bases at J, with 14 bases in the middle. The CDR3 consists of 15 residues. Germline CDR1 LGHDT, CDR2 YNNKEL (reference sequence). The CDR3 here is CASSRGGTKYNEQFF. CDR3 DNA: TGTGCCAGCAGCCGGGGGGGCACGAAATACAATGAGCAGTTCTTC.

The rearrangement uses TRBV30 and TRBJ1-4, with TRBD1 as a possible D gene (5 bases). The CDR3 runs to 13 residues. Trimming left V 5 bases short and J 7 bases short, with 14 bases between. Germline-derived CDR1 and CDR2 are GTSNPN and SVGIG (reference sequence). CDR3 amino acids: CAWGSQGGEKLFF. Written as DNA, the CDR3 is TGTGCCTGGGGCTCGCAGGGTGGTGAAAAACTGTTTTTT.

The chain carries TRBV19 and TRBJ1-4, with no clear D. Germline assignment: CDR1 LNHDA and CDR2 SQIVND (reference sequence). V was clipped by 6 bases and J by 0 bases, with 14 bases between them. The CDR3 totals 16 residues. CDR3 sequence (DNA): TGTGCCAGTAGCCCACAATTCGCAACAACTAATGAAAAACTGTTTTTT. Translation gives CASSPQFATTNEKLFF. The complete variable domain, with remaining parts taken from reference TRBV19 and TRBJ1-4, reads DGGITQSPKYLFRKEGQNVTLSCEQNLNHDAMYWYRQDPGQGLRLIYYSQIVNDFQKGDIAEGYSVSREKKESFPLTVTSAQKNPTAFYLCASSPQFATTNEKLFFGSGTQLSVL.

The chain joins TRBV14 to TRBJ2-1, with 14 bases aligning to TRBD2. The V and J ends lost 4 bases and 9 bases, in that order; junction bases with no gene match: 8. CDR3 length: 16 residues. Germline CDR1 reads SGHDN; CDR2 reads FVKESK. The CDR3 here is CASSLPGLAGAGEQFF. The CDR3 DNA sequence: TGTGCCAGCAGCCTTCCGGGACTAGCGGGAGCCGGTGAGCAGTTCTTC. Filled out from reference TRBV14 and TRBJ2-1, the complete variable domain reads EAGVTQFPSHSVIEKGQTVTLRCDPISGHDNLYWYRRVMGKEIKFLLHFVKESKQDESGMPNNRFLAERTGGTYSTLKVQPAELEDSGVYFCASSLPGLAGAGEQFFGPGTRLTVL.

This sequence joins TRBV7-2 and TRBJ1-6, with a tentative D call TRBD1 (6 bases). The CDR3 runs to 15 residues. Trimming pared 8 bases from V and 6 bases from J, leaving 17 bases between. Germline CDR1 and CDR2: SGHTA and FQGNSA. CDR3 sequence: CASSSGAQPNSPLHF. CDR3 sequence (DNA): TGTGCCAGCTCGTCAGGGGCCCAACCTAATTCACCCCTCCACTTT.

There are a few counts of this clone. The chain couples TRBV30 to TRBJ1-3; 8 bases align to TRBD1. The CDR3 has 19 residues. J lost 1 base, V lost 3 bases, and 17 bases had no gene match. CDR1 GTSNPN and CDR2 SVGIG come from the germline V gene (reference sequence). The CDR3 protein is CAWRQTRRDRSFSGNTIYF. CDR3 sequence (DNA): TGTGCCTGGAGACAAACTCGGCGGGACAGGAGTTTTTCTGGAAACACCATATATTTT.

The chain recombines TRBV4-1 with TRBJ1-4, with 9 bases lining up with TRBD1. Trimming at V came to 4 bases and at J to 8 bases, leaving 2 bases not matched to a gene. Germline V lookup: CDR1 MGHRA, CDR2 YSYEKL. The CDR3 runs to 13 residues. In nucleotides, the CDR3 is TGCGCCAGCAGCCCTGGACAGGGGGAAAAACTGTTTTTT. Residues: CASSPGQGEKLFF.

This clone is a singleton in its sample. The chain links TRBV9 to TRBJ1-1, with 8 bases matching TRBD1. The CDR3 extends over 14 amino acids. V was pared by 4 bases and J by 7 bases, with 9 bases of the junction left unmatched. Germline values: CDR1 SGDLS, CDR2 YYNGEE. The CDR3 DNA is TGTGCCAGCAGCCTGGGACAGGCAATGAATGAAGCTTTCTTT. This sequence encodes CASSLGQAMNEAFF.

The chain carries TRBV5-4 and TRBJ1-3; 10 bases align to TRBD1. Germline assignment: CDR1 SGHNT and CDR2 YYREEE (reference sequence). CDR3 size: 17 residues. V gave up 3 bases and J gave up 3 bases; unmatched junction bases: 9. CDR3 nucleotide sequence: TGTGCCAGCAGCTCCTCCGGGACAGGGGTTTATGGAAACACCATATATTTT. It is translated as CASSSSGTGVYGNTIYF. Combining the CDR3 with reference TRBV5-4 and TRBJ1-3 gives the whole variable domain ETGVTQSPTHLIKTRGQQVTLRCSSQSGHNTVSWYQQALGQGPQFIFQYYREEENGRGNFPPRFSGLQFPNYSSELNVNALELDDSALYLCASSSSGTGVYGNTIYFGEGSWLTVV.

The J gene is TRBJ1-6, the V gene TRBV15; no clear D. The CDR3 sequence is 13 residues long. With 1 base removed from V and 9 bases from J, the gap between germline ends came to 7 bases. Germline loops: CDR1 LNHNV, CDR2 YYDKDF (reference sequence). CDR3 in amino acids: CATSRGVGSPLHF. CDR3 bases: TGTGCCACCAGCAGAGGCGTTGGTTCACCCCTCCACTTT.

This clone occurred a few times. The chain links TRBV19 to TRBJ2-3; a possible D gene is TRBD1 (6 bases). V lost 6 bases, J lost 6 bases, and 13 bases lay in between. The CDR3 is 13 residues long. The germline V gene encodes CDR1 LNHDA and CDR2 SQIVND (reference sequence). The CDR3 nucleotides are TGTGCCAGTAGCATAACAGGGATGGATACGCAGTATTTT. Amino acid sequence: CASSITGMDTQYF.

This clone showed up just a few times. This chain uses TRBV11-2 with TRBJ1-5, with 8 bases matching TRBD1. Per germline, CDR1 SGHAT and CDR2 FQNNGV. After removal of 5 bases from V and 5 bases from J, the junction contained 8 bases not matched to a gene. This CDR3 is 15 amino acids long. The CDR3 coding sequence is TGTGCCAGCAGCCCCTCCTCAGGGGGCGATCAGCCCCAGCATTTT. Protein product: CASSPSSGGDQPQHF.

This chain joins TRBV6-2 or TRBV6-3 and TRBJ1-1; 8 bases map to TRBD1. The CDR3 extends over 14 amino acids. Germline values: CDR1 MNHEY, CDR2 SVGEGT. V lost 5 bases, J lost 4 bases, and 6 bases stayed unmatched. This CDR3 is CASSPTGGATEAFF. The DNA for the CDR3 is TGTGCCAGCAGTCCCACAGGGGGAGCCACTGAAGCTTTCTTT.

The J gene is TRBJ2-1, the V gene TRBV5-6, with 10 bases aligning to TRBD2. The junction had 7 bases not matched to a gene; V was cut back by 4 bases and J by 9 bases. The CDR3 runs 14 residues. Per germline, CDR1 SGHDT and CDR2 YYEEEE. The CDR3 DNA is TGTGCCAGCAGCGTACCGGGACTAGCGAGTGAGCAGTTCTTC. It encodes CASSVPGLASEQFF.

This clone was recorded once. The chain links TRBV6-1 to TRBJ1-2, with 10 bases fitting TRBD1. The germline CDR1 and CDR2 sequences are MNHNS and SASEGT. Trimming cost V 3 bases and J 4 bases; bases outside gene matches: 5. The CDR3 totals 15 residues. The CDR3 DNA sequence: TGTGCCAGCAGTGATCTGGGGACAGGGGCCTATGGCTACACCTTC. It is translated as CASSDLGTGAYGYTF.

CDR3 nucleotides: TGCGCCAGCAGCCAGACAGGTCGAGAGCAAGAGACCCAGTACTTC. Protein sequence: CASSQTGREQETQYF. The V gene is TRBV5-1, the J gene TRBJ2-5, with D maybe TRBD1 (6 bases). Trimming stripped 4 bases from V and 2 bases from J, with 15 bases between. The CDR3 has 15 amino acids. Germline values: CDR1 SGHRS, CDR2 YFSETQ.

CDR3 residues: CASSMSRDTEAFF. The CDR3 coding sequence is TGTGCCAGTAGTATGTCCCGGGATACTGAAGCTTTCTTT. The chain links TRBV19 to TRBJ1-1; D unresolved. This CDR3 contains 13 residues. Germline CDR1 LNHDA, CDR2 SQIVND (reference sequence). Trimming cost V 3 bases and J 5 bases, with 10 bases left between them.

The gene calls are TRBV19 and TRBJ1-1; 9 bases are shared with TRBD1. V trimming: 7 bases; J trimming: 6 bases; junction bases outside the gene matches: 6. Germline CDR1 is LNHDA and CDR2 is SQIVND (reference sequence). This CDR3 comprises 13 residues. The CDR3 sequence: CASMGTGSPEAFF. The CDR3, as DNA: TGTGCCAGTATGGGGACAGGGAGCCCTGAAGCTTTCTTT.